A single sample is the source of the 4 T cell receptor beta chains below, sequenced in a study of monozygotic twins with inflammatory bowel disease. One entry per CDR3 protein, without DNA, is what TCRdb gives after re-calling the 5' RACE reads. This sample's table reports around 40,000 distinct CDR3 sequences. The sample taken for sequencing was blood. These receptors were obtained from a human donor with ulcerative colitis or Crohn's disease, or a healthy co-twin of an affected twin (not recorded which).

The chain recombines TRBV19 with TRBJ2-1. Germline CDR1 LNHDA, CDR2 SQIVND (reference sequence). This CDR3 has 14 residues. The CDR3 loop reads CATSVSVAYNEQFF.

The V call is TRBV27, the J call TRBJ1-5. The germline V gene has CDR1 MNHEY and CDR2 SMNVEV (reference sequence). This CDR3 is 13 amino acids long. CDR3 protein: CAAGRSWDQPQHF.

The chain recombines TRBV20-1 with TRBJ2-2. The CDR3 runs 13 residues. The V gene's germline CDR1 is DFQATT and CDR2 SNEGSKA (reference sequence). CDR3 sequence: CSARDGNTGELFF.

V and J are TRBV4-3 and TRBJ2-5; the TCRdb D gene call, TRBD1, has no DNA to confirm it. The CDR3 covers 16 residues. Germline assignment: CDR1 LGHNA and CDR2 YSLEER. The CDR3 here is CASSQDYRGLRETQYF.